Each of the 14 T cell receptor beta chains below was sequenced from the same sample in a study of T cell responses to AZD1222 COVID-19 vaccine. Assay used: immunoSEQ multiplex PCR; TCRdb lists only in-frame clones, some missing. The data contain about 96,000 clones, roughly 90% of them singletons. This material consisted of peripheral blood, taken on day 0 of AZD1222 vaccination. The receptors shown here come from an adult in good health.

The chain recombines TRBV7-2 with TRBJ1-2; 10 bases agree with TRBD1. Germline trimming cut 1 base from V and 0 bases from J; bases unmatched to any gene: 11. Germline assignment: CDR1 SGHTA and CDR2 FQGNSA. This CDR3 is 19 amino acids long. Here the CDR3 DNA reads TGTGCCAGCAGCTTAGTTTGGGGACAGGGGATAGGATCTAACTATGGCTACACCTTC. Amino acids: CASSLVWGQGIGSNYGYTF.

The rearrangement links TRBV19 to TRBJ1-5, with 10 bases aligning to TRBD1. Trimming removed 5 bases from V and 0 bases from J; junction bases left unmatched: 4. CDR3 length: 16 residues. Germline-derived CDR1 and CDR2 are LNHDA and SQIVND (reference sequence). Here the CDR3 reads CASSPRQGASNQPQHF. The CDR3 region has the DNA TGTGCCAGTAGTCCTCGACAGGGGGCTAGCAATCAGCCCCAGCATTTT.

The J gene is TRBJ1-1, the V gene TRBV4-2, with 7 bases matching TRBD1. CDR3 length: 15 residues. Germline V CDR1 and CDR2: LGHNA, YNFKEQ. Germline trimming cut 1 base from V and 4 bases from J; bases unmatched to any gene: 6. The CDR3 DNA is TGTGCCAGCAGCCAAGTGGGACAGCGTGTCACTGAAGCTTTCTTT. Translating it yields CASSQVGQRVTEAFF.

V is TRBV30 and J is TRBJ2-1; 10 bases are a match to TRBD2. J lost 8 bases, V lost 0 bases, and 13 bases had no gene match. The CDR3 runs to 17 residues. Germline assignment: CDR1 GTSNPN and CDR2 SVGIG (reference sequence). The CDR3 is CAWSVLRSSGRTDEQFF. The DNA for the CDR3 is TGTGCCTGGAGTGTACTCCGGAGTAGCGGGAGGACGGATGAGCAGTTCTTC.

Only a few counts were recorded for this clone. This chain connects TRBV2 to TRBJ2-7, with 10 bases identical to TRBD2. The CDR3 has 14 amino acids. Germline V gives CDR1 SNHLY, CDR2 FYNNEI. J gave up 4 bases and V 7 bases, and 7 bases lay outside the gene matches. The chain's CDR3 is CASTGGLAKYEQYF. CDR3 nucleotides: TGTGCCAGCACCGGGGGACTAGCGAAGTACGAGCAGTACTTC.

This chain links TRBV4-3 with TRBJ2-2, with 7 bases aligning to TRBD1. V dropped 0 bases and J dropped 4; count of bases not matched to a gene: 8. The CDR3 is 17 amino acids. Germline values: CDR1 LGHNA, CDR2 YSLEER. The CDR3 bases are TGCGCCAGCAGCCAAGAAAGATACAGGGGCATCACCGGGGAGCTGTTTTTT. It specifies CASSQERYRGITGELFF.

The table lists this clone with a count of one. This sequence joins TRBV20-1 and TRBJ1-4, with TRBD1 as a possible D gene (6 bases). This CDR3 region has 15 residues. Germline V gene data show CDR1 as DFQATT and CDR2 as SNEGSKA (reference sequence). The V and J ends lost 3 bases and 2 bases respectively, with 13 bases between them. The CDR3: CSASRTAPTNEKLFF. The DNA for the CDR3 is TGCAGTGCTAGTCGGACAGCCCCCACTAATGAAAAACTGTTTTTT.

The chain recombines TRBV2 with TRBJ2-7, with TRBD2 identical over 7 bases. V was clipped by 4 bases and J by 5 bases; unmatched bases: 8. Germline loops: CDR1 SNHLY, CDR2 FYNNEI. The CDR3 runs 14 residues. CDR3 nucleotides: TGTGCCAGCAGTGTGTCGGGAGGTCCCCACGAGCAGTACTTC. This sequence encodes CASSVSGGPHEQYF. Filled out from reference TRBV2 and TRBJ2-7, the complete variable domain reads EPEVTQTPSHQVTQMGQEVILRCVPISNHLYFYWYRQILGQKVEFLVSFYNNEISEKSEIFDDQFSVERPDGSNFTLKIRSTKLEDSAMYFCASSVSGGPHEQYFGPGTRLTVT.

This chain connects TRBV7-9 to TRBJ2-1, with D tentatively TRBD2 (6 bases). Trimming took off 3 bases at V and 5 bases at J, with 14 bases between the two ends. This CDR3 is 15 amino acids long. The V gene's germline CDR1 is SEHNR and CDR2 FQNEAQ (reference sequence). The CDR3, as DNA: TGTGCCAGCAGCTTCGGGGGAAGGTCCCACAATGAGCAGTTCTTC. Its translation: CASSFGGRSHNEQFF.

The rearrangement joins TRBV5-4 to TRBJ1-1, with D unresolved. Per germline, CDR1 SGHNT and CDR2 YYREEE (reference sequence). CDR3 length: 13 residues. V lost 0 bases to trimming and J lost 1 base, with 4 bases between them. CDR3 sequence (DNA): TGTGCCAGCAGCTTGGATCCGAACACTGAAGCTTTCTTT. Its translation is CASSLDPNTEAFF.

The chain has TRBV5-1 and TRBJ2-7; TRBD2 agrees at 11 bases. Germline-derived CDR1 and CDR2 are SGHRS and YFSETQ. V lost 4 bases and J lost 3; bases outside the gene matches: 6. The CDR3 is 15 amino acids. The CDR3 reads CASSVELAGDYEQYF. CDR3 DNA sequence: TGCGCCAGCAGCGTAGAACTAGCGGGAGACTACGAGCAGTACTTC.

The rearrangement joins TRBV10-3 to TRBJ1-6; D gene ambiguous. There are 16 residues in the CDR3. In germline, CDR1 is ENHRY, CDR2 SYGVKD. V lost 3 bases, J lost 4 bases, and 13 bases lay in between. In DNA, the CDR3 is TGTGCCATCAGTGAAGGGAATCCCTCTTATAATTCACCCCTCCACTTT. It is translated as CAISEGNPSYNSPLHF.

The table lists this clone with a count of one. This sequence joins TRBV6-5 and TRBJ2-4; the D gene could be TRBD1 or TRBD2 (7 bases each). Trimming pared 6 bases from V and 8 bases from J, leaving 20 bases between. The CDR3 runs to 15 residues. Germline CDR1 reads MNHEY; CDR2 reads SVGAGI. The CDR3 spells CASRTDRAGGDIQYF. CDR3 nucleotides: TGTGCCAGCAGGACAGACAGGGCTGGGGGGGACATTCAGTACTTC.

CDR3 DNA: TGTGCCAGCAGTTTATGGCGGGACTTGGAGGGCTACACCTTC. Its translation is CASSLWRDLEGYTF. The genes are TRBV28 and TRBJ1-2, with a possible D match to TRBD1 (5 bases). The length of the CDR3 is 14 residues. CDR1 is MDHEN, CDR2 SYDVKM, per germline. Trimming removed 0 bases at V and 8 bases at J, with 13 bases between.